Below, 21 T cell receptor beta chains from the same sample are listed, as sequenced in a study of CD8 T cells in Susac syndrome. Reverse transcription used about 0.5 to 1 ug RNA and random hexamers. TCRdb analysed the immunoSEQ multiplex PCR reads with MiXCR anew, one entry per CDR3 protein. The sample contains around 100,000 distinct CDR3 sequences, roughly 96% of which appear only once. Source material: CD8+ T cells from PBMCs. The receptors come from a human donor with Susac syndrome.

This clonotype has a handful of counts. The chain combines TRBV20-1 with TRBJ2-7, with 7 bases matching TRBD2. Germline CDR1 is DFQATT and CDR2 is SNEGSKA (reference sequence). The CDR3 length is 14 residues. V gave up 0 bases and J gave up 3 bases; unmatched junction bases: 5. The CDR3 spells CSAREGGKDYEQYF. CDR3 DNA sequence: TGCAGTGCTAGAGAGGGGGGGAAGGACTACGAGCAGTACTTC.

This clonotype occurred once. V gene TRBV18 combines with J gene TRBJ2-3; D gene ambiguous. The CDR3 is 15 amino acids. Germline V lookup: CDR1 KGHSH, CDR2 LQKENI. Trimming removed 1 base from V and 0 bases from J, with 8 bases in between. As DNA, the CDR3 is TGTGCCAGCTCACCACAGGGTTCGAGCACAGATACGCAGTATTTT. Translating gives CASSPQGSSTDTQYF. Full variable domain (missing parts from reference TRBV18 and TRBJ2-3): NAGVMQNPRHLVRRRGQEARLRCSPMKGHSHVYWYRQLPEEGLKFMVYLQKENIIDESGMPKERFSAEFPKEGPSILRIQQVVRGDSAAYFCASSPQGSSTDTQYFGPGTRLTVL.

The chain uses TRBV27 and TRBJ2-7; TRBD2 agrees at 7 bases. This CDR3 has 15 residues. The ends lost 6 bases at V and 5 bases at J; junction bases unmatched: 13. Germline V gene data show CDR1 as MNHEY and CDR2 as SMNVEV (reference sequence). CDR3 sequence: CASSPLRGRFDEQYF. CDR3 sequence (DNA): TGTGCCAGCAGCCCTTTGCGGGGGAGGTTCGACGAGCAGTACTTC.

V usage is TRBV7-9 and J usage is TRBJ2-7; 10 nucleotides align to TRBD1. The ends lost 4 bases at V and 4 bases at J; junction bases unmatched: 7. The CDR3 is 15 amino acids. Germline values: CDR1 SEHNR, CDR2 FQNEAQ (reference sequence). The CDR3 sequence is CASSSNDRGRYEQYF. The CDR3 DNA reads TGTGCCAGCAGCTCAAACGACAGGGGGCGTTACGAGCAGTACTTC.

This clonotype occurred a few times. The chain has TRBV13 and TRBJ1-2; D is ambiguous. Germline values: CDR1 PRHDT, CDR2 FYEKMQ (reference sequence). V lost 3 bases, J lost 4 bases, and 9 bases lay in between. This CDR3 has 13 amino acids. CDR3 nucleotides: TGTGCCAGCAGCTTCTTGGGGTCCTATGGCTACACCTTC. This encodes CASSFLGSYGYTF.

This chain uses TRBV29-1 with TRBJ2-7, with TRBD1 identical over 12 bases. This CDR3 is built from 13 residues. Germline V CDR1 and CDR2: SQVTM, ANQGSEA. V lost 7 bases to trimming and J lost 4 bases; unmatched junction nucleotides: 5. CDR3 DNA sequence: TGCAGCGCTGCGGGACAGGGGGCATACGAGCAGTACTTC. Translating it yields CSAAGQGAYEQYF.

V usage is TRBV5-1 and J usage is TRBJ1-1; TRBD1 is a possible D gene (5 bases). V was cut by 0 bases and J by 3 bases, with 12 bases left in between. The length of the CDR3 is 15 residues. CDR1 is SGHRS, CDR2 YFSETQ, per germline. DNA of the CDR3: TGCGCCAGCAGCTTGGCCGGGACGGTTTACACTGAAGCTTTCTTT. This translates into CASSLAGTVYTEAFF.

This sequence joins TRBV15 and TRBJ2-3; the D call may be TRBD1 or TRBD2 (5 bases each). There are 15 residues in the CDR3. V was trimmed by 6 bases and J by 0 bases, leaving 13 bases between them. Germline V gene data show CDR1 as LNHNV and CDR2 as YYDKDF (reference sequence). The CDR3: CATRTGTASTDTQYF. The CDR3 DNA is TGTGCCACCAGGACCGGGACGGCAAGCACAGATACGCAGTATTTT.

The V call is TRBV2, the J call TRBJ2-1, with D uncertain. Germline CDR1 SNHLY, CDR2 FYNNEI. V was pared by 6 bases and J by 3 bases, with 15 bases between. CDR3 length: 15 residues. The CDR3 here is CASSLSNSVYNEQFF. The CDR3 nucleotides read TGTGCCAGCAGCCTTAGCAATTCCGTCTACAATGAGCAGTTCTTC.

J is TRBJ2-5 and V is TRBV23-1; 13 nucleotides line up with TRBD2. TRBV23-1 qualifies as an ORF whose function is uncertain. V was clipped by 2 bases and J by 0 bases; unmatched bases: 3. The CDR3 has 17 residues. The CDR3 region is CASSQGGLAGDQETQYF. The CDR3 DNA reads TGCGCCAGCAGTCAAGGAGGACTAGCGGGGGACCAAGAGACCCAGTACTTC.

V and J are TRBV28 and TRBJ1-2; 7 bases map to TRBD1. The CDR3 is made up of 13 amino acids. Germline V lookup: CDR1 MDHEN, CDR2 SYDVKM. Germline trimming cut 2 bases from V and 6 bases from J; bases unmatched to any gene: 3. This chain's CDR3 is CASSLIGGDGYTF. The DNA of the CDR3 is TGTGCCAGCAGTTTAATAGGGGGCGATGGCTACACCTTC.

The CDR3 here is CSARDREQGEIVYQPQHF. The CDR3 coding sequence is TGCAGTGCTAGAGATCGGGAACAGGGTGAAATTGTTTATCAGCCCCAGCATTTT. The chain is built from TRBV20-1 and TRBJ1-5, with a possible D match to TRBD1 (6 bases). The germline V gene has CDR1 DFQATT and CDR2 SNEGSKA (reference sequence). This CDR3 has 18 residues. Trimming took off 0 bases at V and 5 bases at J, with 23 bases between the two ends.

This rearrangement joins TRBV4-1 to TRBJ2-4, with 7 nucleotides matching TRBD1. Germline assignment: CDR1 MGHRA and CDR2 YSYEKL. CDR3 size: 17 residues. The V gene end was trimmed by 0 bases and the J gene end by 8 bases; junction bases not matched to a gene: 13. CDR3 in amino acids: CASSQDSGTVYMDIQYF. The CDR3 bases are TGCGCCAGCAGCCAAGATTCTGGGACAGTCTATATGGACATTCAGTACTTC.

J is TRBJ1-1 and V is TRBV6-5, with 8 bases identical to TRBD1. V trimming: 10 bases; J trimming: 4 bases; junction bases outside the gene matches: 11. The germline gives CDR1 MNHEY, CDR2 SVGAGI. This CDR3 contains 14 residues. CDR3 sequence (DNA): TGTGCCACCCTGAGTGGACAGGGTTTCACTGAAGCTTTCTTT. Its protein product is CATLSGQGFTEAFF.

The chain links TRBV24-1 to TRBJ2-1; 11 nucleotides match TRBD1. Germline V lookup: CDR1 KGHDR, CDR2 SFDVKD. The trim removed 2 bases at V and 8 bases at J, leaving 4 bases unmatched. The CDR3 totals 15 residues. CDR3 amino acids: CATSDSGTGGYEQFF. CDR3 coding DNA: TGTGCCACCAGTGATTCAGGGACAGGGGGGTATGAGCAGTTCTTC.

The chain carries TRBV19 and TRBJ1-1; D remains unclear. Trimming stripped 5 bases from V and 2 bases from J, with 6 bases between. The length of the CDR3 is 12 residues. In germline, CDR1 is LNHDA, CDR2 SQIVND (reference sequence). The CDR3 coding sequence is TGTGCCAGTAGTCACAGAAACACTGAAGCTTTCTTT. This translates into CASSHRNTEAFF.

The chain combines TRBV20-1 with TRBJ1-2, with 11 bases identical to TRBD1. CDR1 and CDR2 (germline): DFQATT, SNEGSKA (reference sequence). The ends lost 4 bases at V and 7 bases at J; junction bases unmatched: 8. CDR3 length equals 14 residues. The CDR3 DNA reads as TGCAGTGCTAAAGAAGGACAGGGGGCGCTTGGCTACACCTTC. Protein sequence: CSAKEGQGALGYTF.

The chain has TRBV20-1 and TRBJ2-7, with 9 positions matching TRBD1. CDR3 length equals 13 residues. CDR1 is DFQATT, CDR2 SNEGSKA, per germline (reference sequence). The V gene end was trimmed by 7 bases and the J gene end by 3 bases; junction bases not matched to a gene: 7. Here the CDR3 reads CSVPGQGGYEQYF. The CDR3 DNA is TGCAGTGTTCCGGGACAGGGCGGCTACGAGCAGTACTTC.

The V and J genes are TRBV24-1 and TRBJ2-2, with D hard to call. The CDR3 loop spans 15 amino acids. The germline V and J ends were trimmed by 2 bases and 0 bases, with 6 bases remaining between them. Germline V gene lookup returns CDR1 KGHDR and CDR2 SFDVKD. In nucleotides, the CDR3 is TGTGCCACCAGTGATTCCAGCCCGAACACCGGGGAGCTGTTTTTT. It is translated as CATSDSSPNTGELFF.

The chain recombines TRBV29-1 with TRBJ1-1, with D possibly TRBD1 on 6 matching bases. Germline lookup yields CDR1 SQVTM and CDR2 ANQGSEA. The CDR3 is 14 residues long. V was trimmed by 5 bases and J by 1 base, leaving 14 bases between them. CDR3 sequence (DNA): TGCAGCGTTTCCCATAACAGGGAGAACACTGAAGCTTTCTTT. Protein: CSVSHNRENTEAFF.

As to this clonotype: At one of its ends the junction is not consistent with the germline gene, which may arise from a read error. This sequence joins TRBV20-1 and TRBJ2-6; D is ambiguous. The germline gives CDR1 DFQATT, CDR2 SNEGSKA (reference sequence). This CDR3 comprises 16 residues. CDR3 protein: CSARAYKLPGANVLTF. The CDR3 DNA is TGCAGTGCCAGAGCCTACAAGCTTCCTGGGGCCAACGTCCTGACTTTC.